These 12 T cell receptor beta chains were all obtained from the same sample, sequenced in a study of blood T cell repertoires in COVID-19. This table comes from immunoSEQ multiplex PCR, and its TCRdb copy is limited to in-frame clones, with some not included. The sample contains around 70,000 clones, about 88% of which appear only once. Input material: peripheral blood. The receptors originated from a man aged 50 to 60 with acute or convalescent COVID-19.

V is TRBV19 and J is TRBJ2-7; TRBD2 might be the D (6 bases). The germline V and J ends were trimmed by 5 bases and 6 bases, with 20 bases remaining between them. Germline CDR1 LNHDA, CDR2 SQIVND (reference sequence). The CDR3 has 15 residues. CDR3 nucleotide sequence: TGTGCCAGTAGTGGAGGGGATCGCCAGTTTGCCGAGCAGTACTTC. It yields the protein CASSGGDRQFAEQYF.

The chain carries TRBV11-3 and TRBJ2-2; D unclear. V was shortened by 3 bases and J by 7 bases, with 6 bases between the two germline ends. There are 12 residues in the CDR3. Germline lookup yields CDR1 SGHNT and CDR2 YENEEA. CDR3 sequence reads: CASSLGSGELFF. CDR3 DNA: TGTGCCAGCAGCTTGGGCAGCGGGGAGCTGTTTTTT.

The genes are TRBV18 and TRBJ1-2, with unresolved D. CDR1 and CDR2 from the germline V gene are KGHSH and LQKENI. The V end lost 2 bases, the J end lost 4 bases, and 8 bases lay between the germline ends. The CDR3 spans 13 residues. The CDR3 loop is CASSPDGAYGYTF. The CDR3 DNA follows: TGTGCCAGCTCACCAGACGGAGCCTATGGCTACACCTTC.

V and J are TRBV5-1 and TRBJ1-3, with D perhaps TRBD1 (6 bases). The V gene's germline CDR1 is SGHRS and CDR2 YFSETQ. V shed 3 bases and J shed 0 bases, with 10 bases lying between them. This CDR3 is built from 15 residues. CDR3 protein: CASSSGQVSGNTIYF. The CDR3 nucleotides are TGCGCCAGCAGCTCGGGACAAGTCTCTGGAAACACCATATATTTT. The full variable domain, its missing parts supplied by reference TRBV5-1 and TRBJ1-3, is KAGVTQTPRYLIKTRGQQVTLSCSPISGHRSVSWYQQTPGQGLQFLFEYFSETQRNKGNFPGRFSGRQFSNSRSEMNVSTLELGDSALYLCASSSGQVSGNTIYFGEGSWLTVV.

The gene calls are TRBV29-1 and TRBJ2-1, with 7 bases aligning to TRBD2. J lost 4 bases, V lost 4 bases, and 7 bases had no gene match. This CDR3 spans 14 amino acids. Per the germline V gene, CDR1 is SQVTM and CDR2 is ANQGSEA. Here the CDR3 reads CSVVGGGWYNEQFF. The CDR3 nucleotides read TGCAGCGTTGTTGGCGGGGGTTGGTACAATGAGCAGTTCTTC.

The chain joins TRBV11-2 to TRBJ1-1; 8 bases are a match to TRBD1. The J segment lost 1 base and the V segment lost 1 base, leaving 14 bases of the junction unmatched. This CDR3 spans 19 amino acids. The germline V gene encodes CDR1 SGHAT and CDR2 FQNNGV. The CDR3 reads CASSLVGTGTISSNTEAFF. CDR3 DNA sequence: TGTGCCAGCAGCTTAGTGGGGACAGGTACAATATCTTCGAACACTGAAGCTTTCTTT. Variable domain in full (rest from reference TRBV11-2 and TRBJ1-1): EAGVAQSPRYKIIEKRQSVAFWCNPISGHATLYWYQQILGQGPKLLIQFQNNGVVDDSQLPKDRFSAERLKGVDSTLKIQPAKLEDSAVYLCASSLVGTGTISSNTEAFFGQGTRLTVV.

This sequence joins TRBV11-2 and TRBJ1-3; D not certain. The germline V and J ends were trimmed by 4 bases and 0 bases, with 4 bases remaining between them. The CDR3 is 13 residues long. Germline CDR1 and CDR2: SGHAT and FQNNGV. CDR3 loop: CASSSGSGNTIYF. As DNA, the CDR3 is TGTGCCAGCAGCTCGGGCTCTGGAAACACCATATATTTT.

This chain links TRBV11-2 with TRBJ2-1; 13 bases match TRBD2. Germline V CDR1 and CDR2: SGHAT, FQNNGV. The V segment lost 2 bases and the J segment 7 bases; nucleotides outside the gene matches: 5. The CDR3 is 16 amino acids. The CDR3 sequence: CASSLRGLAGFNEQFF. The CDR3 bases are TGTGCCAGCAGCTTACGGGGACTAGCGGGATTTAATGAGCAGTTCTTC.

The chain joins TRBV6-6 to TRBJ2-1, with 8 nucleotides matching TRBD1. The germline V gene encodes CDR1 MNHNY and CDR2 SVGAGI (reference sequence). V shed 6 bases and J 2 bases; nucleotides not matched to a gene: 6. This CDR3 is 15 amino acids long. DNA for the CDR3: TGTGCCAGCAGCTTCGACAGGGGACCCTACAATGAGCAGTTCTTC. Translation gives CASSFDRGPYNEQFF.

This clone was recorded once. The chain is built from TRBV11-2 and TRBJ1-4; D not resolved. V lost 5 bases to trimming and J lost 6 bases, with 13 bases between them. CDR3 size: 14 residues. Germline V lookup: CDR1 SGHAT, CDR2 FQNNGV. The CDR3 DNA is TGTGCCAGCAGCCCCAGGTTGGCTGATGAAAAACTGTTTTTT. Its translation is CASSPRLADEKLFF.

This chain connects TRBV6-2 or TRBV6-3 to TRBJ1-1; no definite D call. In germline, CDR1 is MNHEY, CDR2 SVGEGT. V gave up 6 bases and J gave up 7 bases, with 9 bases separating them. The CDR3 sequence is 11 residues long. CDR3 sequence: CASSHGSEAFF. The CDR3 DNA reads TGTGCCAGCAGCCATGGGAGTGAAGCTTTCTTT.

The chain uses TRBV6-6 and TRBJ1-6, with no clear D. The V and J ends lost 3 bases and 7 bases respectively, with 10 bases between them. This CDR3 has 14 residues. The germline V gene encodes CDR1 MNHNY and CDR2 SVGAGI (reference sequence). CDR3 DNA sequence: TGTGCCAGCAGTTATACAGCGGAAAATTCACCCCTCCACTTT. Translation: CASSYTAENSPLHF.